A selection of T cell receptor beta chains follows, all from one sample in a study of T cells in Graves' hyperthyroidism and ophthalmopathy. TCRdb reprocessed the multiplex PCR reads with MiXCR, giving one entry per CDR3 protein. The sample yields some 690,000 distinct CDR3 sequences, around 15% seen once. The sequencing input was blood. The receptors stem from a man aged 45-65 years with Graves' hyperthyroidism. CDR3s include the opening cysteine and the closing phenylalanine or tryptophan. The D gene is left open where the match is weak. For some rows the clone size is stated as once, few or many, or as a class when expanded; others skip it.

CDR3aa: CAISGGLNTEAFF
CDR3nt: TGTGCCATTTCAGGGGGCTTGAACACTGAAGCTTTCTTT
j_gene: TRBJ1-1
v_gene: TRBV27
abundance: many
d_gene: TRBD1

CDR3aa: CASSPDMVPRPQHF
CDR3nt: TGTGCCAGCAGTCCCGACATGGTTCCAAGGCCCCAGCATTTT
j_gene: TRBJ1-5
v_gene: TRBV6-2/TRBV6-3
abundance: few
d_gene: -

CDR3aa: CASSSVGARGNTIYF
CDR3nt: TGTGCCAGCAGTTCCGTAGGGGCTCGTGGAAACACCATATATTTT
j_gene: TRBJ1-3
v_gene: TRBV11-2
abundance: many
d_gene: -

CDR3aa: CASSQGSGYTEAFF
CDR3nt: TGTGCCAGCAGCCAGGGGTCGGGGTACACTGAAGCTTTCTTT
j_gene: TRBJ1-1
v_gene: TRBV12-3/TRBV12-4
abundance: many
d_gene: -

CDR3aa: CAISRDRGNYGYTF
CDR3nt: TGTGCCATCAGCAGGGACAGGGGAAACTATGGCTACACCTTC
j_gene: TRBJ1-2
v_gene: TRBV11-2
abundance: -
d_gene: TRBD1

CDR3aa: CASRTSGDTQYF
CDR3nt: TGTGCCAGCAGGACTAGCGGAGATACGCAGTATTTT
j_gene: TRBJ2-3
v_gene: TRBV2
abundance: -
d_gene: TRBD2

CDR3aa: CASSLQPRTGESYGYTF
CDR3nt: TGTGCCAGCAGCTTACAACCGAGGACAGGGGAAAGCTATGGCTACACCTTC
j_gene: TRBJ1-2
v_gene: TRBV7-2
abundance: few
d_gene: TRBD1

CDR3aa: CASSQGRQGGSPLHF
CDR3nt: TGTGCCAGCAGCCAAGGAAGACAGGGTGGTTCACCCCTCCACTTT
j_gene: TRBJ1-6
v_gene: TRBV14
abundance: -
d_gene: TRBD1

CDR3aa: CASSSSGQGGNTIYF
CDR3nt: TGTGCCAGCAGCTCCTCAGGACAGGGTGGAAACACCATATATTTT
j_gene: TRBJ1-3
v_gene: TRBV7-9
abundance: -
d_gene: TRBD1

CDR3aa: CASSQDLAGEQFF
CDR3nt: TGTGCCAGCAGCCAAGATCTAGCGGGGGAGCAGTTCTTC
j_gene: TRBJ2-1
v_gene: TRBV3-1
abundance: -
d_gene: TRBD2

CDR3aa: CSAREQEGAGELFF
CDR3nt: TGCAGTGCTAGAGAACAGGAGGGAGCCGGGGAGCTGTTTTTT
j_gene: TRBJ2-2
v_gene: TRBV20-1
abundance: -
d_gene: -

CDR3aa: CSVELGSNTGELFF
CDR3nt: TGCAGCGTTGAGCTGGGATCGAACACCGGGGAGCTGTTTTTT
j_gene: TRBJ2-2
v_gene: TRBV29-1
abundance: -
d_gene: -

CDR3aa: CASSSYRDRDEQYF
CDR3nt: TGTGCCAGCAGTAGTTACCGGGACAGAGACGAGCAGTACTTC
j_gene: TRBJ2-7
v_gene: TRBV2
abundance: many
d_gene: TRBD1

CDR3aa: CASSATGRNTGELFF
CDR3nt: TGTGCCAGCAGCGCGACAGGGAGGAACACCGGGGAGCTGTTTTTT
j_gene: TRBJ2-2
v_gene: TRBV7-3
abundance: many
d_gene: TRBD1

CDR3aa: CASSEHGLAGNSYEQYF
CDR3nt: TGCGCCAGCAGTGAGCACGGACTAGCGGGAAACTCCTACGAGCAGTACTTC
j_gene: TRBJ2-7
v_gene: TRBV10-1
abundance: -
d_gene: TRBD2

CDR3aa: CASSPSRPYQETQYF
CDR3nt: TGTGCCAGCAGTCCCTCGAGGCCGTACCAAGAGACCCAGTACTTC
j_gene: TRBJ2-5
v_gene: TRBV28
abundance: many
d_gene: -

CDR3aa: CSAKDRGNTDTQYF
CDR3nt: TGCAGTGCTAAGGACAGGGGAAACACAGATACGCAGTATTTT
j_gene: TRBJ2-3
v_gene: TRBV20-1
abundance: many
d_gene: TRBD1

CDR3aa: CSARAGDTLSYEQHF
CDR3nt: TGCAGTGCTAGAGCTGGTGACACCCTTTCCTACGAGCAGCACTTC
j_gene: TRBJ2-7
v_gene: TRBV20-1
abundance: -
d_gene: -

CDR3aa: CAWSKLRYSGNTIYF
CDR3nt: TGTGCCTGGAGTAAATTGCGGTACTCTGGAAACACCATATATTTT
j_gene: TRBJ1-3
v_gene: TRBV30
abundance: many
d_gene: -

CDR3aa: CASVVPLGTSGSHEQYF
CDR3nt: TGTGCCAGCGTTGTCCCGTTAGGGACTAGCGGGAGTCACGAGCAGTACTTC
j_gene: TRBJ2-7
v_gene: TRBV6-5
abundance: -
d_gene: TRBD2

CDR3aa: CSARVGQMNGEAFF
CDR3nt: TGCAGTGCTAGGGTGGGACAAATGAACGGGGAAGCTTTCTTT
j_gene: TRBJ1-1
v_gene: TRBV20-1
abundance: few
d_gene: -

CDR3aa: CSAIARLSGANVLTF
CDR3nt: TGCAGTGCTATAGCGAGGCTCTCTGGGGCCAACGTCCTGACTTTC
j_gene: TRBJ2-6
v_gene: TRBV20-1
abundance: -
d_gene: -

CDR3aa: CASRGRGQGGQETQYF
CDR3nt: TGTGCCAGCAGAGGACGGGGACAGGGAGGCCAAGAGACCCAGTACTTC
j_gene: TRBJ2-5
v_gene: TRBV7-6
abundance: many
d_gene: TRBD1

CDR3aa: CATSETSGRSYNEQFF
CDR3nt: TGTGCCACCAGTGAAACTAGCGGCAGGAGTTACAATGAGCAGTTCTTC
j_gene: TRBJ2-1
v_gene: TRBV24-1
abundance: -
d_gene: TRBD2

CDR3aa: CASSDSGLFLPQHF
CDR3nt: TGTGCCAGCAGCGACAGTGGGTTATTTTTGCCCCAGCATTTT
j_gene: TRBJ1-5
v_gene: TRBV6-4
abundance: -
d_gene: -

CDR3aa: CASSQEVGHSPYEQYF
CDR3nt: TGTGCCAGCAGCCAAGAGGTCGGACACAGCCCCTACGAGCAGTACTTC
j_gene: TRBJ2-7
v_gene: TRBV14
abundance: -
d_gene: -

CDR3aa: CATTSERDRGYEQYF
CDR3nt: TGTGCCACCACCTCCGAGCGGGACAGGGGCTACGAGCAGTACTTC
j_gene: TRBJ2-7
v_gene: TRBV15
abundance: -
d_gene: TRBD1

CDR3aa: CATSDSGRGETQYF
CDR3nt: TGTGCCACCAGTGACTCGGGTCGAGGAGAGACCCAGTACTTC
j_gene: TRBJ2-5
v_gene: TRBV24-1
abundance: many
d_gene: -

CDR3aa: CASSEWTAEAFF
CDR3nt: TGTGCCAGCAGTGAATGGACAGCTGAAGCTTTCTTT
j_gene: TRBJ1-1
v_gene: TRBV28
abundance: few
d_gene: -

CDR3aa: CASTFRGTVLYEQYF
CDR3nt: TGTGCCAGCACCTTTCGTGGCACCGTTCTCTACGAGCAGTACTTC
j_gene: TRBJ2-7
v_gene: TRBV28
abundance: many
d_gene: -

CDR3aa: CASSYSRHAPYEQYF
CDR3nt: TGTGCCAGCAGTTACTCGAGGCACGCCCCCTACGAGCAGTACTTC
j_gene: TRBJ2-7
v_gene: TRBV6-2/TRBV6-3
abundance: few
d_gene: -

CDR3aa: CASSVLQGPSPYEQYF
CDR3nt: TGTGCCAGCAGCGTCTTGCAGGGGCCAAGCCCCTACGAGCAGTACTTC
j_gene: TRBJ2-7
v_gene: TRBV7-6
abundance: many
d_gene: -

CDR3aa: CASSSGTAILNNEQFF
CDR3nt: TGTGCCAGCAGCTCTGGGACAGCCATACTCAACAATGAGCAGTTCTTC
j_gene: TRBJ2-1
v_gene: TRBV6-2/TRBV6-3
abundance: many
d_gene: TRBD1

CDR3aa: CASSWGQGEVNEQYF
CDR3nt: TGTGCCAGCTCATGGGGACAGGGGGAAGTCAACGAGCAGTACTTC
j_gene: TRBJ2-7
v_gene: TRBV18
abundance: -
d_gene: TRBD1

CDR3aa: CASSEVSDRGQFF
CDR3nt: TGTGCCAGCAGTGAAGTTAGTGACAGAGGGCAGTTCTTC
j_gene: TRBJ2-1
v_gene: TRBV6-1
abundance: few
d_gene: -

CDR3aa: CASSVTGTEGYTF
CDR3nt: TGTGCCAGCAGTGTGACAGGGACGGAGGGCTACACCTTC
j_gene: TRBJ1-2
v_gene: TRBV6-1
abundance: many
d_gene: TRBD1

CDR3aa: CAWTGTSGRNEQFF
CDR3nt: TGTGCCTGGACCGGGACTAGCGGGAGGAATGAGCAGTTCTTC
j_gene: TRBJ2-1
v_gene: TRBV30
abundance: many
d_gene: TRBD2

CDR3aa: CAIGAGFLGGYTF
CDR3nt: TGTGCCATCGGAGCAGGGTTTTTAGGTGGCTACACCTTC
j_gene: TRBJ1-2
v_gene: TRBV10-3
abundance: many
d_gene: -

CDR3aa: CAISVGTGVDIQYF
CDR3nt: TGTGCCATCAGTGTGGGGACAGGGGTGGACATTCAGTACTTC
j_gene: TRBJ2-4
v_gene: TRBV10-3
abundance: many
d_gene: TRBD1

CDR3aa: CASSLGQGPNRELFF
CDR3nt: TGTGCCAGTAGTTTGGGACAGGGGCCCAACCGGGAGCTGTTTTTT
j_gene: TRBJ2-2
v_gene: TRBV19
abundance: -
d_gene: TRBD1

CDR3aa: CAIREGQENTEAFF
CDR3nt: TGTGCCATCAGGGAGGGCCAGGAGAACACTGAAGCTTTCTTT
j_gene: TRBJ1-1
v_gene: TRBV10-3
abundance: many
d_gene: -

CDR3aa: CASSRDYISSSYNSPLHF
CDR3nt: TGTGCCAGCAGCCGAGATTACATCTCGAGCTCCTATAATTCACCCCTCCACTTT
j_gene: TRBJ1-6
v_gene: TRBV7-9
abundance: -
d_gene: -